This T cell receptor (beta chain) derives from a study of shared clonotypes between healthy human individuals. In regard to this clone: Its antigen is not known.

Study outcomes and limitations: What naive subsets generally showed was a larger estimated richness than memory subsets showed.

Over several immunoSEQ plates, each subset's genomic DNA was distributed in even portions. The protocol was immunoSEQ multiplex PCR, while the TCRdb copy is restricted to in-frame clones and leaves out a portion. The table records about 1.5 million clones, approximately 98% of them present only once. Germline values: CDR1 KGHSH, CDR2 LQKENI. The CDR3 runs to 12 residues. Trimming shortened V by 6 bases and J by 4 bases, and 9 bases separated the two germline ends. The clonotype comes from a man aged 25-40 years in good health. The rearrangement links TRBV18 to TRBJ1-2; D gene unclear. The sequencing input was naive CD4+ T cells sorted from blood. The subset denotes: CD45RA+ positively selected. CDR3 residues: CASSQRAYGYTF. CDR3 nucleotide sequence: TGTGCCAGCTCCCAGAGAGCCTATGGCTACACCTTC. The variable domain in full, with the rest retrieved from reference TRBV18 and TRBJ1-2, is NAGVMQNPRHLVRRRGQEARLRCSPMKGHSHVYWYRQLPEEGLKFMVYLQKENIIDESGMPKERFSAEFPKEGPSILRIQQVVRGDSAAYFCASSQRAYGYTFGSGTRLTVV.